These T cell receptor beta chains were read from a single sample in a study of Ad26.COV2.S vaccination and SARS-CoV-2 variants. Here immunoSEQ multiplex PCR was the method, and the copy in TCRdb shows in-frame clones only, minus some. The table records about 460,000 clones, roughly 87% of them present only once. This specimen consisted of peripheral blood, obtained in a trial of Ad26.COV2.S vaccine versus placebo. All receptors derive from a person between 18 and 59 years old who received the Ad26.COV2.S COVID-19 vaccine or a placebo. The CDR3 runs from the conserved cysteine through the conserved F or W. D genes are given only for firm matches. Size values are once, few and many counts, or a class for expanded clones, and some rows have none.

J | size | D | V | DNA | CDR3
TRBJ2-7 | . | TRBD1 | TRBV28 | TGTGCCAGCAGTTTAGGGACAGGGACACCCTACGAGCAGTACTTC | CASSLGTGTPYEQYF
TRBJ1-1 | . | . | TRBV19 | TGTGCCAGTAGTCTTCAACACATGAACACTGAAGCTTTCTTT | CASSLQHMNTEAFF
TRBJ1-3 | few | TRBD1 | TRBV7-9 | TGTGCCAGCAGCCACGGACAGGGGGCCTCTGCATTT | CASSHGQGASAF
TRBJ1-2 | . | . | TRBV4-1 | TGCGCCAGCAGCCAAGGGGGGGGTTTGGGCTACACCTTC | CASSQGGGLGYTF
TRBJ2-7 | . | TRBD2 | TRBV11-2 | TGTGCCAGCAGCCCTAGCGGGAGGGCTCGGGAGCAGTACTTC | CASSPSGRAREQYF
TRBJ2-5 | . | . | TRBV28 | TGTGCCACCTCCGGGGCAGTGGGGGTAGAGACCCAGTACTTC | CATSGAVGVETQYF
TRBJ1-2 | . | . | TRBV28 | TGTGCCAGCAGTTTTTGGGGGTCGAGGAACTATGGCTACACCTTC | CASSFWGSRNYGYTF
TRBJ1-4 | . | . | TRBV25-1 | TGTGCCAGCAGTGAATATTCCGGGGCAACTAATGAAAAACTGTTTTTT | CASSEYSGATNEKLFF
TRBJ2-7 | . | . | TRBV6-2/TRBV6-3 | TGTGCCAGCAGTTACAGGCCCTACGAGCAGTACTTC | CASSYRPYEQYF
TRBJ2-5 | . | TRBD1 | TRBV18 | TGTGCCAGCTCCCTTACAGGGGGCGGGGAGGAGACCCAGTACTTC | CASSLTGGGEETQYF
TRBJ1-2 | . | . | TRBV15 | TGTGCCACCAGCAGAGACCCAGGGGTGTCTAGCTATGGCTACACCTTC | CATSRDPGVSSYGYTF
TRBJ2-3 | . | . | TRBV28 | TGTGCCAGCAGTCCCGTCGTCTCCCCAGGGTTTGCCACAGATACGCAGTATTTT | CASSPVVSPGFATDTQYF
TRBJ2-7 | few | . | TRBV5-1 | TGCGCCAGCAGCTTGGGGTACGAGCAGTACTTC | CASSLGYEQYF
TRBJ1-2 | . | . | TRBV18 | TGTGCCAGCTCACCAACGGGAGCTAACTATGGCTACACCTTC | CASSPTGANYGYTF
TRBJ1-1 | . | . | TRBV7-9 | TGTGCCAGCAGCTTATGGTCGACCACGACTAGGACTGAAGCTTTCTTT | CASSLWSTTTRTEAFF
TRBJ1-4 | . | . | TRBV7-9 | TGTGCCAGCAGCTTTGACAGATCAACTAATGAAAAACTGTTTTTT | CASSFDRSTNEKLFF
TRBJ2-7 | . | . | TRBV5-4 | TGTGCCAGCAGCGGATATGGCGTCGAGCAGTACTTC | CASSGYGVEQYF
TRBJ2-5 | . | . | TRBV14 | TGTGCCAGCAGCCAAGGAGTAGGAGAGACCCAGTACTTC | CASSQGVGETQYF
TRBJ2-1 | . | . | TRBV5-1 | TGCGCCAGCAGCCCAGGACAGTTAAGCTCCTACAATGAGCAGTTCTTC | CASSPGQLSSYNEQFF
TRBJ2-2 | . | TRBD1 | TRBV5-6 | TGTGCCAGCAGCTTGTTTTCCGGACAGGGGCAATTGAAGCTGTTTTTT | CASSLFSGQGQLKLFF
TRBJ1-1 | . | . | TRBV14 | TGTGCCAGCGGGGACACTGAAGCTTTCTTT | CASGDTEAFF
TRBJ2-3 | . | . | TRBV18 | TGTGCCAGCTCGTTTGGGGCAGGTATAGATACGCAGTATTTT | CASSFGAGIDTQYF
TRBJ2-1 | . | TRBD2 | TRBV24-1 | TGTGCCACCAGTGATTCTGGGACTATCGACAATGAGCAGTTCTTC | CATSDSGTIDNEQFF
TRBJ2-3 | . | . | TRBV2 | TGTGCCAGCAGTGACCCCACAGATACGCAGTATTTT | CASSDPTDTQYF
TRBJ2-1 | . | TRBD2 | TRBV3-1/TRBV3-2 | TGTGCCAGCAGCCACCTGAGCGGGGGATCCTATTCGGTGCAGTTCTTC | CASSHLSGGSYSVQFF
TRBJ2-3 | . | TRBD2 | TRBV6-2/TRBV6-3 | TGTGCCAGCAGTTATCCAGCGGGACTAGCGGGGGTGCCTAACACAGATACGCAGTATTTT | CASSYPAGLAGVPNTDTQYF
TRBJ1-1 | . | . | TRBV4-3 | TGCGCCAGCAGCCAAGATCCGGCAGGCCTCTTCACTGAAGCTTTCTTT | CASSQDPAGLFTEAFF
TRBJ2-7 | . | TRBD2 | TRBV7-2 | TGTGCCAGCAGCCCTCGAACCCAGGACTGGCGGGGGGCCCCCTACGAGCAGTACTTC | CASSPRTQDWRGAPYEQYF
TRBJ1-5 | once | . | TRBV3-1/TRBV3-2 | TGTGCCAGCAGCCAAGATGGACAGAGTCAGAATCAGCCCCAGCATTTT | CASSQDGQSQNQPQHF
TRBJ2-1 | . | . | TRBV28 | TGTGCCAGCAGTTTGGCCCCGAGCTCCTACAATGAGCAGTTCTTC | CASSLAPSSYNEQFF
TRBJ1-2 | . | TRBD1 | TRBV7-9 | TGTGCCAGCAGCCACCGACAGGGGCCTAACTATGGCTACACCTTC | CASSHRQGPNYGYTF
TRBJ1-2 | . | TRBD1 | TRBV9 | TGTGCCAGCAGCGCAAGTGCCGGGACAGGGTGGGATGGCTACACCTTC | CASSASAGTGWDGYTF
TRBJ2-5 | . | . | TRBV3-1/TRBV3-2 | TGTGCCAGCAGCCAGAGCGGCTCCCAGGCGACCCAGTACTTC | CASSQSGSQATQYF
TRBJ2-2 | . | TRBD1 | TRBV28 | TGTGCCAGCAGTCTAGACAGGGGTACCGGGGAGCTGTTTTTT | CASSLDRGTGELFF
TRBJ1-2 | once | . | TRBV7-9 | TGTGCCAGCAGGGGGGCCACAGGACCCCTCCTCTATGGCTACACCTTC | CASRGATGPLLYGYTF
TRBJ2-7 | . | . | TRBV3-1/TRBV3-2 | TGTGCCAGCAGCCAAGCGGGGGCGGGGGAGCAGTACTTC | CASSQAGAGEQYF
TRBJ2-5 | . | TRBD2 | TRBV7-3 | TGTGCCAGCAACTGGACTAGCGGGAGTTGTGGTCGGGAGACCCAGTACTTC | CASNWTSGSCGRETQYF
TRBJ1-1 | . | . | TRBV6-5 | TGTGCCAGCAGGGGACGCCAATTTGAAGCTTTCTTT | CASRGRQFEAFF
TRBJ2-3 | . | . | TRBV7-9 | TGTGCCAGCAGCTTAGGGTTAGCGCCAGGTAGCACAGATACGCAGTATTTT | CASSLGLAPGSTDTQYF
TRBJ1-2 | . | . | TRBV6-6 | TGTGCCAGCAGTTCGGCGGGAAGCGTGATAAATGGCTACACCTTC | CASSSAGSVINGYTF
TRBJ2-7 | . | . | TRBV5-4 | TGTGCCAGCAGCTTGGGACTCAGGGATGGTACCGAGCAGTACTTC | CASSLGLRDGTEQYF
TRBJ2-7 | . | . | TRBV5-1 | TGCGCCAGCAGCTTGTTTCAGGGGTTGAACGAGCAGTACTTC | CASSLFQGLNEQYF
TRBJ1-5 | once | . | TRBV9 | TGTGCCAGCAGCGTGGCGGGCGGTAATCAGCCCCAGCATTTT | CASSVAGGNQPQHF
TRBJ1-1 | . | TRBD1 | TRBV5-1 | TGCGCCAGCAGCGAGGAGTTACAGGGGATGAACACTGAAGCTTTCTTT | CASSEELQGMNTEAFF
TRBJ1-5 | . | . | TRBV28 | TGTGCCAGCAGTTCTTATAGCAATCAGCCCCAGCATTTT | CASSSYSNQPQHF
TRBJ2-7 | . | . | TRBV6-1 | TGTGCCAGCAGTGAAGCGCGAAGACAGAACGAGCAGTACTTC | CASSEARRQNEQYF
TRBJ2-3 | . | . | TRBV20-1 | TGCAGTGCTAGAGAGGATACGCAGTATTTT | CSAREDTQYF
TRBJ1-6 | . | . | TRBV7-8 | TGTGCCAGCAGCTTAGAGGGGGGCGGCTTCCTCAATTCACCCCTCCACTTT | CASSLEGGGFLNSPLHF
TRBJ1-1 | . | . | TRBV15 | TGTGCCACCAGCAGGAACATGAACACTGAAGCTTTCTTT | CATSRNMNTEAFF
TRBJ2-7 | . | TRBD1 | TRBV27 | TGTGCCAGCAGTTTAAGGGACAGACCCTACGAGCAGTACTTC | CASSLRDRPYEQYF
TRBJ2-1 | . | . | TRBV10-3 | TGTGCCATCAGTGTTACCAGGGTCGGGGGTGAGCAGTTCTTC | CAISVTRVGGEQFF
TRBJ1-5 | few | . | TRBV2 | TGTGCCAGCAGTGAACGGACGGGGAATCAGCCCCAGCATTTT | CASSERTGNQPQHF
TRBJ1-4 | . | . | TRBV5-5 | TGTGCCAGCGGCTGGGGGGTAAATGAAAAACTGTTTTTT | CASGWGVNEKLFF
TRBJ1-2 | . | TRBD1 | TRBV9 | TGTGCCAGCAGCACCACGGACAGGGCGCACTATGGCTACACCTTC | CASSTTDRAHYGYTF
TRBJ1-1 | few | . | TRBV4-2 | TGTGCCAGCAGCCAAGTCGGGAAGAACACTGAAGCTTTCTTT | CASSQVGKNTEAFF
TRBJ2-7 | . | . | TRBV11-2 | TGTGCCAGCTCTAGCTCCTACGAGCAGTACTTC | CASSSSYEQYF
TRBJ2-7 | . | TRBD1 | TRBV6-5 | TGTGCCAGCAGTAACTACAGGGGATCCTACGAGCAGTACTTC | CASSNYRGSYEQYF